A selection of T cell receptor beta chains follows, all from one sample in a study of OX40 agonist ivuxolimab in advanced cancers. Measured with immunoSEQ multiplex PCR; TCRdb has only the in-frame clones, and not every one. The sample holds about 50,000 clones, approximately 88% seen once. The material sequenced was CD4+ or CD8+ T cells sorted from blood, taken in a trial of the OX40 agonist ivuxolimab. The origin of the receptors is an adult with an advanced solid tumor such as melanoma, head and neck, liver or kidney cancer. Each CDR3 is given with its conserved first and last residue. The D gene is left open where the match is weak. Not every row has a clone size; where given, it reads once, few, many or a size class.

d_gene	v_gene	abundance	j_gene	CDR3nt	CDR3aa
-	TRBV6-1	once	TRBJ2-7	TGTGCCAGCAGTGGCCCGGGACGGCTCTCCTACGAGCAGTACTTC	CASSGPGRLSYEQYF
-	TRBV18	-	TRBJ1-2	TGTGCCAGCTCACCTACAGGGTTAGAGGGCTACACCTTC	CASSPTGLEGYTF
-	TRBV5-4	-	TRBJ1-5	TGTGCCAGCAGCCGTAGGGGGAGCAATCAGCCCCAGCATTTT	CASSRRGSNQPQHF
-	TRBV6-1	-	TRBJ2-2	TGTGCCAGCAGGGGGTCCACCGGGGAGCTGTTTTTT	CASRGSTGELFF
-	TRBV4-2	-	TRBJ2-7	TGTGCCAGCAGCCAAGACATACGTTCGCTAAGGGGCTTC	CASSQDIRSLRGF
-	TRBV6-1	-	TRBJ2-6	TGTGCCAGCAGTGAATTCCACGGAGCCACTGGGGCCAACGTCCTGACTTTC	CASSEFHGATGANVLTF
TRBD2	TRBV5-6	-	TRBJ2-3	TGTGCCAGCAGCTACACCATAGCGGGAGCAGATACGCAGTATTTT	CASSYTIAGADTQYF
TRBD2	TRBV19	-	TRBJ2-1	TGTGCCAGTAGTGCTAGCGGGGGATGGGTCTACAATGAGCAGTTCTTC	CASSASGGWVYNEQFF
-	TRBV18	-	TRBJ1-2	TGTGCCAGCTCACTGGGACACCCAAAGTTAGCTAACTATGGCTACACCTTC	CASSLGHPKLANYGYTF
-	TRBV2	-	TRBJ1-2	TGTGCCAGTATCTACAGCGATGGCTACACCTTC	CASIYSDGYTF
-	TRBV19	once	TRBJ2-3	TGTGCCAGTAGTATAATGACAGGCACAGATACGCAGTATTTT	CASSIMTGTDTQYF
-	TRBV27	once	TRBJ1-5	TGTGCCAGCAGCCAGAACCCAATTCTTCAGCCCCAGCATTTT	CASSQNPILQPQHF
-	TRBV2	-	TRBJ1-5	TGTGCCAGCTGCAGGGGAAGGGCTCAGCCCCAGCATTTT	CASCRGRAQPQHF
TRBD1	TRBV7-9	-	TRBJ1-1	TGTGCCAGCAGCCCCCAACAGGGGAGGACTGAAGCTTTCTTT	CASSPQQGRTEAFF
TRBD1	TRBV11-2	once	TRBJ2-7	TGTGCCAGCAGCGTACCGGGACAGCTCTACGAGCAGTACTTC	CASSVPGQLYEQYF
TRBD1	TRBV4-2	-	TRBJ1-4	TGTGCCAGCAGGAAGGGGACCGGGACAGGGACTGAAAAACTGTTTTTT	CASRKGTGTGTEKLFF
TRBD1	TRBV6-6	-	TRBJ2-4	TGTGCCAGCAGTCACGGACAGGGGCGCATCTACTTC	CASSHGQGRIYF
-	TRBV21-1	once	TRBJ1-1	TGTGCCAGCAGCAAAAGGGGGAACACTGAAGCTTTCTTT	CASSKRGNTEAFF
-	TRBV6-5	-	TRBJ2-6	TGTGCCAGCAGCCCGCAAAACGGCGGGGCCAACGTCCTGACTTTC	CASSPQNGGANVLTF
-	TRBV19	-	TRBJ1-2	TGTGCCAGTAGTGTCCGTGGACAGAACTATGGCTACACCTTC	CASSVRGQNYGYTF
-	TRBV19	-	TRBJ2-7	TGTGCCAGTAGTCGCGGGGACTCCTACGAGCAGTACTTC	CASSRGDSYEQYF
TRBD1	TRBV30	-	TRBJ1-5	TGTGCCTGGAGTCCTGGGACAGGCAATCAGCCCCAGCATTTT	CAWSPGTGNQPQHF
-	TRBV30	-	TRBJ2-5	TGTGCCTGGCGGGGTAGGGAGACCCAGTACTTC	CAWRGRETQYF
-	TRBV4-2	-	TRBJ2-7	TGTGCCAGCAGCCAAAGGGGACAAAACTACGAGCAGTACTTC	CASSQRGQNYEQYF
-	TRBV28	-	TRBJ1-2	TGTGCCAGCAGTTCGTCAGGGTACTATGGCTACACCTTC	CASSSSGYYGYTF
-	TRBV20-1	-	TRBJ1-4	TGCAGTGTGTGGGTAGCTGAAAAACTGTTTTTT	CSVWVAEKLFF
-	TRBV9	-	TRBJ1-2	TGTGCCAGCAGCGGGGGGCAGCAGAGGAGCTATGGCTACACCTTC	CASSGGQQRSYGYTF
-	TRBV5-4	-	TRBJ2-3	TGTGCCAGCAGCTTAAGCGGCCTAGGGGATACGCAGTATTTT	CASSLSGLGDTQYF
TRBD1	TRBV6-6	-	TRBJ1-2	TGTGCCAGCAGGTCCGGGACAGGAGTTAGTAATGGCTACACCTTC	CASRSGTGVSNGYTF
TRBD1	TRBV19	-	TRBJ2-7	TGTGCCAGTAGTGTGACAGGGATCAATTCCTACGAGCAGTACTTC	CASSVTGINSYEQYF